This TCR beta chain was identified in a study of blood T cell repertoires in COVID-19. V lost 4 bases and J lost 5, with 15 bases in between. The CDR3 extends over 14 amino acids. Germline CDR1 and CDR2: SGDLS and YYNGEE. Generated by immunoSEQ multiplex PCR, the TCRdb table keeps only in-frame clones and is missing some. The repertoire has about 220,000 clones, around 86% of them found once; the top ten carry less than 4.5%. V and J are TRBV9 and TRBJ1-2; D is unclear. Sequenced material: PBMCs or T cells enriched from blood (not recorded which). This sequence originates from a woman aged 40-49 years with acute COVID-19. The CDR3 nucleotides read TGTGCCAGCAGCACCCCCCATCCGGGATATGGCTACACCTTC. Encoded protein: CASSTPHPGYGYTF.